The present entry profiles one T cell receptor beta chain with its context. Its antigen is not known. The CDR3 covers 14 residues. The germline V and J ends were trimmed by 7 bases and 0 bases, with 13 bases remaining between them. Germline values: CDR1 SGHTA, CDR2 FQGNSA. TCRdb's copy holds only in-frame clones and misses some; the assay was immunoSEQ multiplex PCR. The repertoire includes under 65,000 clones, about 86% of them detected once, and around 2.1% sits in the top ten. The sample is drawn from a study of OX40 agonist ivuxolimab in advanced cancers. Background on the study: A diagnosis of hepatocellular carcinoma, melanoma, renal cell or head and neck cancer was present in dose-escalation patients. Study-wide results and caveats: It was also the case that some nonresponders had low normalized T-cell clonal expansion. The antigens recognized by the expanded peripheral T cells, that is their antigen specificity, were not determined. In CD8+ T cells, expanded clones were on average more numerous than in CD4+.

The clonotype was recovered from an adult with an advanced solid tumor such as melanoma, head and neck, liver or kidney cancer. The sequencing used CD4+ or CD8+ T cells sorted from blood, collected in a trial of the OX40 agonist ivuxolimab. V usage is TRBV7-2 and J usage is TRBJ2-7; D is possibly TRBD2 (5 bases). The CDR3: CASKKSGPSYEQYF. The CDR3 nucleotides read TGTGCCAGCAAAAAAAGCGGTCCCTCCTACGAGCAGTACTTC.